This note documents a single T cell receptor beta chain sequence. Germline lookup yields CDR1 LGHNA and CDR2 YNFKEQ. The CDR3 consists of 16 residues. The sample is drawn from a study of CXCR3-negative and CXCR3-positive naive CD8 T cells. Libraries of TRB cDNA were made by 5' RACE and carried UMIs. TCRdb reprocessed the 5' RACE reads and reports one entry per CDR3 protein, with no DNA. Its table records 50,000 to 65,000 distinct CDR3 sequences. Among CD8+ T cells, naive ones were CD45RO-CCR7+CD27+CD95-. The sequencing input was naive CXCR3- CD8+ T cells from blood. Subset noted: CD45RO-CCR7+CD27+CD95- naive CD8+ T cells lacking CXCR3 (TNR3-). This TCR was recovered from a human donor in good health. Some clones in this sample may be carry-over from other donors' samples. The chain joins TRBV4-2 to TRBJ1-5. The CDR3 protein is CASSQEYGQANQPQHF.